The present entry profiles one TCR beta chain with its context. The antigen is not known. This record belongs to a study of shared clonotypes between healthy human individuals. On the study more broadly: Each donor had three CD4 naive, three CD4 memory, two CD8 naive and one CD8 memory plate. Study results and caveats: Relative to memory subsets, naive subsets generally showed larger estimated richness.

CD8 cells classed as naive were CD45RO-negative and positively selected for CCR7, excluding terminally differentiated effector memory CD45RA+ cells. Method: immunoSEQ multiplex PCR; TCRdb's copy keeps in-frame clones and lacks some. The sample has some 2,100,000 clones, just over 90% seen once. After removal of 0 bases from V and 3 bases from J, the junction contained 6 bases not matched to a gene. The CDR3 loop spans 16 amino acids. Germline V gives CDR1 MGHRA, CDR2 YSYEKL. The receptor's source is a man aged 18-30 years in good health. Some clones in this sample may be carry-over from other donors' samples. What was sequenced was naive CD8+ T cells from PBMCs. This chain links TRBV4-1 with TRBJ2-7, with 9 nucleotides matching TRBD1. The CDR3 loop reads CASSQDISTGGYEQYF. The CDR3 DNA is TGCGCCAGCAGCCAAGACATATCGACAGGGGGCTACGAGCAGTACTTC.